This TCR beta chain emerged from a study of blood T cell repertoires in COVID-19. Study information: Material from acute and convalescent COVID-19 was sourced from the United States, Italy and Spain.

Per the original methods: Reference gene primers were amplified, and this amplification served to estimate nucleated cell counts. Profiling relied on immunoSEQ multiplex PCR, and the TCRdb table lists in-frame clones only, not all of them. V, J and clone size derive from that table, while D and trimming were established from the DNA sequence. The sample holds some 130,000 clones, roughly 80% seen once. Germline assignment: CDR1 SGHDT and CDR2 YYEEEE. After removal of 6 bases from V and 0 bases from J, the junction contained 3 bases not matched to a gene. The CDR3 contains 14 residues. Participant ages covered about 18 to 100 years across some 25 US areas. Which cohort a participant joined came from the clinical history participants gave.

What was sequenced was PBMCs or T cells enriched from blood (not recorded which). The clonotype originates from a man in his forties with acute COVID-19. This rearrangement joins TRBV5-6 to TRBJ2-1, with 7 bases fitting TRBD1. The CDR3 here is CASTPGGSYNEQFF. The CDR3 DNA sequence: TGTGCCAGCACCCCAGGGGGCTCCTACAATGAGCAGTTCTTC. The complete variable domain, with remaining parts taken from reference TRBV5-6 and TRBJ2-1, reads DAGVTQSPTHLIKTRGQQVTLRCSPKSGHDTVSWYQQALGQGPQFIFQYYEEEERQRGNFPDRFSGHQFPNYSSELNVNALLLGDSALYLCASTPGGSYNEQFFGPGTRLTVL.